Listed here is a single T cell receptor beta chain. CDR1 and CDR2 from the germline V gene are LNHDA and SQIVND (reference sequence). The CDR3 runs to 15 residues. V shed 6 bases and J 2 bases; nucleotides not matched to a gene: 6. Sequencing was performed with immunoSEQ multiplex PCR; in TCRdb, only in-frame clones are kept and a portion is missing. The table has about 94,000 clones, around 83% seen once. This entry belongs to a study of control samples from healthy donors and cancer patients. V usage is TRBV19 and J usage is TRBJ1-4; 7 bases fit TRBD1. The source is a woman in her fifties or sixties in good health. The sequencing input was blood. The CDR3 loop reads CASRSPGQTNEKLFF. CDR3 coding DNA: TGTGCCAGTAGGAGCCCGGGACAGACTAATGAAAAACTGTTTTTT.